The next 21 T cell receptor beta chains were all read from a single sample in a study of T cells in Graves' hyperthyroidism and ophthalmopathy. RNA transcripts provided the source from which TCR beta CDR3 regions were amplified. Initially, a first-round RT-PCR of the TCR CDR3 employed the HTBI primer set. TCRdb reprocessed the multiplex PCR reads via MiXCR and lists one record per CDR3 protein. The sample holds about 760,000 distinct CDR3 sequences; just over 35% are singletons and the top ten take around a third. The sample consisted of blood. The receptors derive from a woman aged 40 to 49 with Graves' hyperthyroidism.

This clonotype was picked up a small number of times. This chain connects TRBV6-6 to TRBJ2-7, with D possibly matching TRBD2 (5 bases). Germline CDR1 MNHNY, CDR2 SVGAGI (reference sequence). The CDR3 runs 12 residues. V lost 6 bases to trimming and J lost 4 bases, with 10 bases between them. The CDR3, as DNA: TGTGCCAGCAGAGTCCGGGGTTACGAGCAGTACTTC. Residues: CASRVRGYEQYF.

The J gene is TRBJ1-1, the V gene TRBV25-1; a weak D match, TRBD1 (6 bases). The germline V gene has CDR1 MGHDK and CDR2 SYGVNS. The CDR3 has 14 amino acids. The germline V and J ends were trimmed by 6 bases and 4 bases, with 15 bases remaining between them. In DNA form, the CDR3 reads TGTGCCAGCAGAGGGTCGGGGGGCGTCACTGAAGCTTTCTTT. The encoded protein is CASRGSGGVTEAFF.

A few counts support this clonotype. The chain links TRBV7-2 to TRBJ2-5; 11 positions match TRBD2. Germline V lookup: CDR1 SGHTA, CDR2 FQGNSA. CDR3 size: 20 residues. The J segment lost 3 bases and the V segment lost 5 bases, leaving 20 bases of the junction unmatched. CDR3 sequence: CASSQKLPLAGVQVEETQYF. CDR3 coding DNA: TGTGCCAGCAGCCAAAAACTACCACTAGCGGGAGTACAAGTGGAAGAGACCCAGTACTTC.

This clonotype was counted only a few times. The V and J genes are TRBV12-5 and TRBJ1-5; D call uncertain. Trimming stripped 5 bases from V and 5 bases from J, with 10 bases between. Germline V gene sequence: CDR1 LGHNT, CDR2 FRNRAP. This CDR3 spans 13 amino acids. CDR3 residues: CASGLHEDQPQHF. In DNA form, the CDR3 reads TGTGCTAGTGGTCTCCATGAGGATCAGCCCCAGCATTTT.

The J gene is TRBJ2-5, the V gene TRBV15, with D possibly called TRBD1 or TRBD2 (5 bases each). The CDR3 loop spans 17 amino acids. With 4 bases removed from V and 1 base from J, the gap between germline ends came to 19 bases. Germline values: CDR1 LNHNV, CDR2 YYDKDF (reference sequence). CDR3 amino acids: CATSKGSSRWGQETQYF. The CDR3 nucleotides are TGTGCCACCAGCAAGGGGAGTAGCAGGTGGGGCCAAGAGACCCAGTACTTC.

The chain carries TRBV20-1 and TRBJ2-7; TRBD2 aligns across 8 bases. Trimming cost V 1 base and J 1 base; bases outside gene matches: 12. The CDR3 loop spans 17 amino acids. The V gene's germline CDR1 is DFQATT and CDR2 SNEGSKA (reference sequence). The CDR3 here is CSARAGVGGVSSYEQYF. The CDR3 DNA reads TGCAGTGCTAGAGCGGGTGTCGGGGGGGTGTCATCCTACGAGCAGTACTTC.

The chain combines TRBV7-2 with TRBJ2-2, with no clear D. CDR3 size: 12 residues. Trimming stripped 4 bases from V and 5 bases from J, with 5 bases between. CDR1 and CDR2 (germline): SGHTA, FQGNSA. The CDR3 loop is CASSWRTGELFF. The CDR3, as DNA: TGTGCCAGCAGCTGGAGAACCGGGGAGCTGTTTTTT.

In its sample, this clonotype was seen many times. The J gene is TRBJ2-6, the V gene TRBV10-1; D is uncertain. This CDR3 contains 13 residues. The V end was cut by 2 bases, the J end by 2 bases, with 1 base between. Germline V gene data show CDR1 as WNHNN and CDR2 as SYGVQD (reference sequence). The CDR3 spells CASSETGANVLTF. The CDR3 DNA reads TGCGCCAGCAGTGAGACTGGGGCCAACGTCCTGACTTTC.

This clonotype was recorded at least ten times. The V gene is TRBV11-3, the J gene TRBJ1-6; 9 bases align to TRBD1. Germline V gene data show CDR1 as SGHNT and CDR2 as YENEEA. This CDR3 is 13 amino acids long. The J segment lost 10 bases and the V segment lost 5 bases, leaving 3 bases of the junction unmatched. In DNA, the CDR3 is TGTGCCAGCAGCCTTGGACAGGGGTCACCCCTCCACTTT. The encoded protein is CASSLGQGSPLHF.

In the case of this clonotype: It may be a read error: a sequence one base away is much more abundant. The chain recombines TRBV20-1 with TRBJ2-5, with TRBD1 identical over 11 bases. Germline assignment: CDR1 DFQATT and CDR2 SNEGSKA (reference sequence). Unmatched junction bases numbered 13, after V lost 3 bases and J lost 4 bases. This CDR3 is 17 amino acids long. The CDR3 DNA reads TGCAGTGCTAGGGACGACGGGACAGGGGGACGAAGAGAGACCCAGTACTTC. Amino acid sequence: CSARDDGTGGRRETQYF.

This clonotype was seen many times. The rearrangement links TRBV29-1 to TRBJ1-5; perhaps TRBD1 as D (6 bases). Germline V lookup: CDR1 SQVTM, CDR2 ANQGSEA. Trimming stripped 5 bases from V and 7 bases from J, with 12 bases between. This CDR3 spans 12 amino acids. The CDR3 DNA sequence: TGCAGCGTTCGAACAGGGAACCAGCCCCAGCATTTT. It encodes CSVRTGNQPQHF.

The chain recombines TRBV7-9 with TRBJ2-2; TRBD2 matches at 8 bases. CDR3 size: 17 residues. Trimming took 8 bases from V and 1 from J; bases not matched to a gene: 12. The germline V gene has CDR1 SEHNR and CDR2 FQNEAQ (reference sequence). CDR3 coding DNA: TGTGCCAGCCCCGGGGGGGGGGGCCTACTGAACACCGGGGAGCTGTTTTTT. Translation: CASPGGGGLLNTGELFF.

The chain uses TRBV7-2 and TRBJ2-7; a possible D gene is TRBD2 (6 bases). CDR1 SGHTA and CDR2 FQGNSA come from the germline V gene. This CDR3 has 14 residues. V dropped 5 bases and J dropped 2 bases, with 13 bases sitting between them. The CDR3 DNA sequence: TGTGCCAGCAGCCGGAACGCGGGGCCCTACGAGCAGTACTTC. Its protein product is CASSRNAGPYEQYF. The whole variable domain, remainder taken from reference TRBV7-2 and TRBJ2-7, is GAGVSQSPSNKVTEKGKDVELRCDPISGHTALYWYRQSLGQGLEFLIYFQGNSAPDKSGLPSDRFSAERTGGSVSTLTIQRTQQEDSAVYLCASSRNAGPYEQYFGPGTRLTVT.

The chain is built from TRBV20-1 and TRBJ2-5; D unclear. Germline assignment: CDR1 DFQATT and CDR2 SNEGSKA (reference sequence). The CDR3 sequence is 13 residues long. Trimming removed 6 bases from V and 6 bases from J, with 17 bases in between. The CDR3 sequence is CSAYFSISKTQYF. DNA of the CDR3: TGCAGTGCCTACTTCTCGATCTCTAAGACCCAGTACTTC.

The chain is built from TRBV29-1 and TRBJ2-7; the D gene is possibly TRBD2 (5 bases). The germline gives CDR1 SQVTM, CDR2 ANQGSEA. V lost 6 bases, J lost 1 base, and 13 bases lay in between. The CDR3 covers 13 residues. This chain's CDR3 is CSVNPSFSYEQYF. DNA for the CDR3: TGCAGCGTGAACCCTAGCTTTTCCTACGAGCAGTACTTC.

The chain recombines TRBV9 with TRBJ1-4; 7 nucleotides line up with TRBD1. The CDR3 is made up of 14 amino acids. V gave up 3 bases and J gave up 7 bases; unmatched junction bases: 6. CDR1 is SGDLS and CDR2 is YYNGEE in the germline V gene. Here the CDR3 reads CASSGGTDFEKLFF. CDR3 bases: TGTGCCAGCAGCGGGGGGACAGATTTTGAAAAACTGTTTTTT.

The table lists this clonotype with many counts. The chain is built from TRBV7-9 and TRBJ1-2; the D is unclear. This CDR3 is built from 12 residues. CDR1 SEHNR and CDR2 FQNEAQ come from the germline V gene (reference sequence). V lost 3 bases and J 8 bases, leaving 10 bases between the germline ends. As DNA, the CDR3 is TGTGCCAGCAGCTTCGGACCCGACGGCTACACCTTC. Translation: CASSFGPDGYTF.

This chain links TRBV24-1 with TRBJ2-1; a possible D gene is TRBD2 (5 bases). Germline V gene data show CDR1 as KGHDR and CDR2 as SFDVKD. Trimming took off 3 bases at V and 0 bases at J, with 8 bases between the two ends. The CDR3 runs 15 residues. CDR3 sequence reads: CATSDGGDSYNEQFF. CDR3 nucleotide sequence: TGTGCCACCAGTGATGGAGGCGACTCCTACAATGAGCAGTTCTTC.

Comment on this clonotype: Since a much larger clone is just one base distant, this may be a read error. J is TRBJ1-6 and V is TRBV25-1; unclear D gene. Germline V CDR1 and CDR2: MGHDK, SYGVNS. There are 17 residues in the CDR3. The germline V and J ends were trimmed by 6 bases and 10 bases, with 25 bases remaining between them. The CDR3 DNA reads as TGTGCCAGCAGCCGATCTCTATGGGAGAGGATAGGGTCACCCCTCCACTTT. Amino acid sequence: CASSRSLWERIGSPLHF.

Worth noting for this clonotype: A much larger clone lies one base from this, so it may be a read error. The chain joins TRBV19 to TRBJ1-1; TRBD1 aligns across 8 bases. The CDR3 consists of 15 residues. The germline gives CDR1 LNHDA, CDR2 SQIVND (reference sequence). CDR3 in amino acids: CAGSTGQGAVTEAFF. CDR3 coding DNA: TGTGCCGGTAGTACCGGACAGGGTGCCGTCACTGAAGCTTTCTTT.

This chain joins TRBV6-5 and TRBJ1-5; 10 bases map to TRBD1. Trimming cost V 0 bases and J 9 bases; bases outside gene matches: 11. In germline, CDR1 is MNHEY, CDR2 SVGAGI. The CDR3 spans 17 residues. The CDR3 DNA reads as TGTGCCAGCAGTTACTCGAACCGGGACAGGGGTTCGGGGCCCCAGCATTTT. Translation: CASSYSNRDRGSGPQHF.